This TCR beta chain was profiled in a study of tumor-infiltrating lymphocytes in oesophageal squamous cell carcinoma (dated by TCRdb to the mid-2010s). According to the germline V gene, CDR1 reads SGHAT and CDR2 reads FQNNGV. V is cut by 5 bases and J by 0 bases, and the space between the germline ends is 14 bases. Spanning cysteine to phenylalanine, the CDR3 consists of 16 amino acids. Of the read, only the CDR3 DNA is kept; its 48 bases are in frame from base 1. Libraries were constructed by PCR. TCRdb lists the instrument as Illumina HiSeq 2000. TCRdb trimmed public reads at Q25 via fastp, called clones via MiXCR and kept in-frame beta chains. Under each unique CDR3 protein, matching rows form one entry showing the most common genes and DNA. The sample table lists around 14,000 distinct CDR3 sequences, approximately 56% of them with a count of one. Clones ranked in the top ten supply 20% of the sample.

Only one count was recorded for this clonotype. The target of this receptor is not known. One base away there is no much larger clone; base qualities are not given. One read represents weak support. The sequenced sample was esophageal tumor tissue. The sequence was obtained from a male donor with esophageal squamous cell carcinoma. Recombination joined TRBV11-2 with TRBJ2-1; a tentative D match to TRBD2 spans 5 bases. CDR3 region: CASSPTRESSYNEQFF. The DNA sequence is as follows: TGTGCCAGCAGCCCAACGAGGGAAAGCTCCTACAATGAGCAGTTCTTC.